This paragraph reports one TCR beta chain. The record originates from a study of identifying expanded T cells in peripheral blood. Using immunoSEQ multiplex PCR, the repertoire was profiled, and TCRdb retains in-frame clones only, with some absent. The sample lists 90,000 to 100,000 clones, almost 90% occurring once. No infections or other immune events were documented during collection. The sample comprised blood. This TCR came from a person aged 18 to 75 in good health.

The CDR3 is CASSNTGSYNEQFF. CDR3 nucleotide sequence: TGTGCCAGCAGTAATACAGGGTCCTACAATGAGCAGTTCTTC. V usage is TRBV11-3 and J usage is TRBJ2-1; TRBD1 might be the D (6 bases). This CDR3 region has 14 residues. V shed 6 bases and J shed 1 base, with 10 bases lying between them. Germline CDR1 SGHNT, CDR2 YENEEA.